This T cell receptor (beta chain) was captured by sequencing in a study of blood T cell repertoires in COVID-19. Measured with immunoSEQ multiplex PCR; TCRdb has only the in-frame clones, and not every one. The data contain tens of thousands of clones, around 84% of them singletons. The CDR3 extends over 14 amino acids. Germline lookup yields CDR1 SNHLY and CDR2 FYNNEI. With 4 bases clipped from V and 3 bases from J, the junction kept 1 base outside the gene matches. This clonotype originated in a man aged 65 to 79 with active or convalescent COVID-19. The sequenced sample consisted of peripheral blood. The rearrangement links TRBV2 to TRBJ2-7; 12 bases are shared with TRBD2. CDR3 amino acids: CASSGLAGDYEQYF. CDR3 sequence (DNA): TGTGCCAGCAGTGGACTAGCGGGGGACTACGAGCAGTACTTC.